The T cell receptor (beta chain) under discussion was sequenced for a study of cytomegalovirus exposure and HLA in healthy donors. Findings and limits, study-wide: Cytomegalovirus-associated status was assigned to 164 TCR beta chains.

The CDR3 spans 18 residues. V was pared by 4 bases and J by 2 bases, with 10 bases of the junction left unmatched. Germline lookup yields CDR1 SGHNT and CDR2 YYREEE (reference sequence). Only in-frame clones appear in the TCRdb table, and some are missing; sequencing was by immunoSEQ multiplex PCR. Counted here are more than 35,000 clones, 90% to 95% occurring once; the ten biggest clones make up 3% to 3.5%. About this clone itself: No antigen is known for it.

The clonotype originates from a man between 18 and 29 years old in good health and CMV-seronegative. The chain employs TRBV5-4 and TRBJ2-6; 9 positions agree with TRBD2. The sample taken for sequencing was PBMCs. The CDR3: CASSPEVAGAPGANVLTF. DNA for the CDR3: TGTGCCAGCAGCCCAGAGGTAGCGGGAGCCCCTGGGGCCAACGTCCTGACTTTC.